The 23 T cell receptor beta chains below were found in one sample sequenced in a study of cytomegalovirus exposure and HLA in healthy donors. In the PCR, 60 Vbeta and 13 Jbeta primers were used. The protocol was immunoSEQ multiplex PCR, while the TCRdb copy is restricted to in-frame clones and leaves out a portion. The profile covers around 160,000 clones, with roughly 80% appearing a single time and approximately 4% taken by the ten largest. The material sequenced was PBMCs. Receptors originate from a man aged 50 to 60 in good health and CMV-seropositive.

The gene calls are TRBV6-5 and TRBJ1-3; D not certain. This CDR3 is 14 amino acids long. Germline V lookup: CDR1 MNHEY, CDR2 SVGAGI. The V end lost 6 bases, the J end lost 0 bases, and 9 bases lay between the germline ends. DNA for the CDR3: TGTGCCAGCAGCCCCCGGTTCTCTGGAAACACCATATATTTT. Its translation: CASSPRFSGNTIYF.

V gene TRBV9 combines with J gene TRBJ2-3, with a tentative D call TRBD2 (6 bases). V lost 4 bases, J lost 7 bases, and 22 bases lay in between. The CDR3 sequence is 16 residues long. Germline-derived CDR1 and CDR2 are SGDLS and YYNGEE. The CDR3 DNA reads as TGTGCCAGCAGCCTTTCCAAAGAGAGTAGCGGACATACGCAGTATTTT. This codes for CASSLSKESSGHTQYF.

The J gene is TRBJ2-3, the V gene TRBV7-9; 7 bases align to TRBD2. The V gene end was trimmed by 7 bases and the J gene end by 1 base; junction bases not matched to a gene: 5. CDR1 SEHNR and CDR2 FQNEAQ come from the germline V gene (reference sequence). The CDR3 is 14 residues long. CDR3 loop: CASTGRVGTDTQYF. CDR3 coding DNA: TGTGCCAGCACGGGGAGGGTTGGCACAGATACGCAGTATTTT.

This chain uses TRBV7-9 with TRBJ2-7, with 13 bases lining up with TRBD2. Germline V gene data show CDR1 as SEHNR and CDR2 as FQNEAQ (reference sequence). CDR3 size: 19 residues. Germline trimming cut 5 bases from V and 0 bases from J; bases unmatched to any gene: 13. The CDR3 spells CASSPTPGLAGVGSYEQYF. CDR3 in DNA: TGTGCCAGCAGCCCCACTCCCGGACTAGCGGGAGTCGGCTCCTACGAGCAGTACTTC.

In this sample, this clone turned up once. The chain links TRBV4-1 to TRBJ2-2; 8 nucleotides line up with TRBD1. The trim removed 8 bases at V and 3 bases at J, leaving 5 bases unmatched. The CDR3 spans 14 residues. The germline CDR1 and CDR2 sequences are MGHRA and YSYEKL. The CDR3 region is CASRYRGDTGELFF. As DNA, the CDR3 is TGCGCCAGCCGATACAGGGGGGACACCGGGGAGCTGTTTTTT.

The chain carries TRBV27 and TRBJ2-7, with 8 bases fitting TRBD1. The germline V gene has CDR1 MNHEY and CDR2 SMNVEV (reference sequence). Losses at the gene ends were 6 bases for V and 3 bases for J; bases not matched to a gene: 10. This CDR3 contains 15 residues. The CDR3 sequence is CASRRLPGQDYEQYF. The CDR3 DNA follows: TGTGCCAGCAGACGCCTCCCGGGACAGGACTACGAGCAGTACTTC.

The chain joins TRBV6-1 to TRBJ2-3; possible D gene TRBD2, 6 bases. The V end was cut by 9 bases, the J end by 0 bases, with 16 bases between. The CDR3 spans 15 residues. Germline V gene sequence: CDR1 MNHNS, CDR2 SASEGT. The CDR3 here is CASWRGTSSTDTQYF. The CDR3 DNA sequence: TGTGCCAGTTGGAGGGGTACCTCTAGCACAGATACGCAGTATTTT.

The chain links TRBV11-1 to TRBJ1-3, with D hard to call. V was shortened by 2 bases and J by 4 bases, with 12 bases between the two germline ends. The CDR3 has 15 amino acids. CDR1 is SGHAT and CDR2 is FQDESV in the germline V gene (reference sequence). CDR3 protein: CASSLRRESGNTIYF. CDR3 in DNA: TGTGCCAGCAGCTTACGGAGGGAATCCGGAAACACCATATATTTT.

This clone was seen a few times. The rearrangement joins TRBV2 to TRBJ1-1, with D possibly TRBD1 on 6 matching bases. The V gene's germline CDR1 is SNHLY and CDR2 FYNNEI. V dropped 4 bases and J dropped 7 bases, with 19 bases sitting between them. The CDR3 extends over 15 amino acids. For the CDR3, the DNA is TGTGCCAGCAGTGCCCCTGCCAGGGGACCAAATGAAGCTTTCTTT. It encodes CASSAPARGPNEAFF.

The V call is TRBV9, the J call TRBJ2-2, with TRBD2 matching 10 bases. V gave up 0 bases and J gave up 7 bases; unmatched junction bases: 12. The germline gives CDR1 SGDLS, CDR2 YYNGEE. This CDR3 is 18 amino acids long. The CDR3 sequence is CASSVVPSGGLGRGELFF. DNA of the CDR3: TGTGCCAGCAGCGTAGTTCCTAGCGGGGGCCTGGGGCGCGGGGAGCTGTTTTTT.

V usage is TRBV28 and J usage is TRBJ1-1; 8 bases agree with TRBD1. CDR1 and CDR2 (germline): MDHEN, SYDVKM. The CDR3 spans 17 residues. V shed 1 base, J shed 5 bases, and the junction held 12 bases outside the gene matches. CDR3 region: CASSLLAGGPHLTEAFF. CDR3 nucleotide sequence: TGTGCCAGCAGTTTATTGGCAGGGGGCCCCCATTTAACTGAAGCTTTCTTT.

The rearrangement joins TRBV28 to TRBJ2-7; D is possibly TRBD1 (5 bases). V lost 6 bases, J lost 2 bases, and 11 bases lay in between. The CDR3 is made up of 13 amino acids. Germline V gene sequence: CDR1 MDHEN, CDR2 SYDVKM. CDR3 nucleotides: TGTGCCAGCAGCAAAGACAGAGCCTACGAGCAGTACTTC. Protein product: CASSKDRAYEQYF.

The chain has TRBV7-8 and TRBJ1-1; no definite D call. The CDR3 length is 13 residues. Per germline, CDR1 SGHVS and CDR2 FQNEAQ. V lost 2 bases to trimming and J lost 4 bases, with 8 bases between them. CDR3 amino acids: CASSLQHLTEAFF. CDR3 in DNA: TGTGCCAGCAGCTTACAACATCTCACTGAAGCTTTCTTT.

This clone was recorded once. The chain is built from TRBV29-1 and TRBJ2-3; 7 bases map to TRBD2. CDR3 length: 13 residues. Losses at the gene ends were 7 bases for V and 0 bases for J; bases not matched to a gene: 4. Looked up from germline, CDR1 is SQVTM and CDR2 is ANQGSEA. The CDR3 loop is CSASGVSTDTQYF. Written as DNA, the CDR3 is TGCAGCGCCAGCGGGGTTAGCACAGATACGCAGTATTTT.

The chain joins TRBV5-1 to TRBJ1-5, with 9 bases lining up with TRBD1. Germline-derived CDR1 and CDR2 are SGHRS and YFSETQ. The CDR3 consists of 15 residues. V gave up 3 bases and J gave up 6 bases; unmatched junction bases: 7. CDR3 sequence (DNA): TGCGCCAGCAGCTACGGGACAGGGAGTGGTCAGCCCCAGCATTTT. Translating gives CASSYGTGSGQPQHF.

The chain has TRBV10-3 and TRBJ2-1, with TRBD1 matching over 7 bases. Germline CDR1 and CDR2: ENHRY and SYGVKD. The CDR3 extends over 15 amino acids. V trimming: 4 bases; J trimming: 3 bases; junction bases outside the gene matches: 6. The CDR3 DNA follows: TGTGCCATCAGTGGGGTCAGGGGGTTCTACAATGAGCAGTTCTTC. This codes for CAISGVRGFYNEQFF.

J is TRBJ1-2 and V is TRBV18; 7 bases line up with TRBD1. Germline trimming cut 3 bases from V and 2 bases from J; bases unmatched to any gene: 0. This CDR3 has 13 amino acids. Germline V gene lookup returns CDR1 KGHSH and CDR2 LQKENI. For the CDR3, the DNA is TGTGCCAGCTCACCGGACAGGAACTATGGCTACACCTTC. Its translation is CASSPDRNYGYTF.

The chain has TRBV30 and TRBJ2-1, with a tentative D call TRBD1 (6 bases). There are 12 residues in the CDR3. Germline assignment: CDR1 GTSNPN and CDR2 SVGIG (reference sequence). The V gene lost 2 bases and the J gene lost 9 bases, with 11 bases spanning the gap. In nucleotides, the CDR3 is TGTGCCTGGAGTCCAGGGGCCGGTGAGCAGTTCTTC. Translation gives CAWSPGAGEQFF.

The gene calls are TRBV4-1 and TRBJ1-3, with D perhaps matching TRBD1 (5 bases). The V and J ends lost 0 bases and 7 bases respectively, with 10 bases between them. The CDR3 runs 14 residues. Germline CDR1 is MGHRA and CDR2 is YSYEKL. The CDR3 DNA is TGCGCCAGCAGCCAAGAGGACATTACCAACACCATATATTTT. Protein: CASSQEDITNTIYF.

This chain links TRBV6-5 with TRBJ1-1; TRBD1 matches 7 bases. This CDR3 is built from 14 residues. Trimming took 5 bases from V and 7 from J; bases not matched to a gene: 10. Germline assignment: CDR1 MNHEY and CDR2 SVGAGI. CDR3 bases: TGTGCCAGCAGTCGCGACCACAGGACAGGTGAAGCTTTCTTT. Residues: CASSRDHRTGEAFF.

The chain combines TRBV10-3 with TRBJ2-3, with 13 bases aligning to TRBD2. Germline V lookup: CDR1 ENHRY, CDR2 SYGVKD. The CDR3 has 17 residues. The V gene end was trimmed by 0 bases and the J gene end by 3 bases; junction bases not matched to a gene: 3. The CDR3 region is CAISESRLAGGTDTQYF. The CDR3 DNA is TGTGCCATCAGTGAGTCGCGACTAGCGGGGGGAACAGATACGCAGTATTTT.

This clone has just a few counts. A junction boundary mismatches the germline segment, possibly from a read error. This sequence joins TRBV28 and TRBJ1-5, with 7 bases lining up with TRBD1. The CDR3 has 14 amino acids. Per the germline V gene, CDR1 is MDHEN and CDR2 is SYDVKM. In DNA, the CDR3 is TGTGCCAGCAGTCCCGGGACAGCCGGTCCCCCGAAGATCTTT. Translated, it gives CASSPGTAGPPKIF.

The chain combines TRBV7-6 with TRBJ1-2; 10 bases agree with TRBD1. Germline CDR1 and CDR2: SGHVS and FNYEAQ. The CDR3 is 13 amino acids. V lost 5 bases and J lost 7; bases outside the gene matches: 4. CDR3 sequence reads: CASSDRGLGGYTF. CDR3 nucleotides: TGTGCCAGCAGCGACAGGGGGCTGGGTGGCTACACCTTC.